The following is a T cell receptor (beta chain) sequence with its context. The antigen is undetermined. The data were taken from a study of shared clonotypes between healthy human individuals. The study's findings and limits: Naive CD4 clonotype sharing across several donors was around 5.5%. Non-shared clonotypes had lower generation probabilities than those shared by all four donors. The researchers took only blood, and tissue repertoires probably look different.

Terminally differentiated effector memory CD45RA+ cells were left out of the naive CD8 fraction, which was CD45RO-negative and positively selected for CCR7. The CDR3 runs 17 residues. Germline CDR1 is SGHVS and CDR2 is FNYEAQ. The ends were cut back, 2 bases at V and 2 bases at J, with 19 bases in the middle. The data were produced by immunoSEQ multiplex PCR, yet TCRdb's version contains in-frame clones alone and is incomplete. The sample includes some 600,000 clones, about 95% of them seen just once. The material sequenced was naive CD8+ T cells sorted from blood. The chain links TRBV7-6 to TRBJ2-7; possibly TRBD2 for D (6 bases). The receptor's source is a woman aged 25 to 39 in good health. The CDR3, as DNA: TGTGCCAGCAGCTTAATATCTGCGGGGAACCGCACCTACGAGCAGTACTTC. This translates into CASSLISAGNRTYEQYF.